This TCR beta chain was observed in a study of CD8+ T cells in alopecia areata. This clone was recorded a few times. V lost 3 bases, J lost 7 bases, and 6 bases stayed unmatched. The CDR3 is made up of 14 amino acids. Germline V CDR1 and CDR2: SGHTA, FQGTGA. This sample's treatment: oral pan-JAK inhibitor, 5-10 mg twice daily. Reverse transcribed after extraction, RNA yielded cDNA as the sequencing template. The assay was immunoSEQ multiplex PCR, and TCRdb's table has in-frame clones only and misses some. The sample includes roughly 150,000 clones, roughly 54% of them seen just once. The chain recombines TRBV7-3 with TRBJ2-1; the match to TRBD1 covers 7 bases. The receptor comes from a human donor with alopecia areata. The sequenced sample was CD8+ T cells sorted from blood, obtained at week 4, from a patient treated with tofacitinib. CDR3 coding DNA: TGTGCCAGCAGCTTGACAGGGTGGGAGAATGAGCAGTTCTTC. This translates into CASSLTGWENEQFF.